This passage covers 32 T cell receptor beta chains from one sample sequenced in a study of T cells in Graves' hyperthyroidism and ophthalmopathy. RNA transcripts yielded amplified TCR beta CDR3 regions. An initial round of RT-PCR targeting the TCR CDR3 relied on the HTBI primer set. TCRdb re-called the multiplex PCR reads with MiXCR, one entry per CDR3 protein. Here the sample spans over 300,000 distinct CDR3 sequences, roughly 14% being singletons. Sequenced input: blood. Source of these receptors: a woman in her sixties or seventies with Graves' hyperthyroidism.

The table lists this clonotype with a few counts. The chain links TRBV7-9 to TRBJ2-7, with TRBD2 matching 7 bases. The CDR3 extends over 20 amino acids. V lost 5 bases to trimming and J lost 4 bases; unmatched junction nucleotides: 26. Per the germline V gene, CDR1 is SEHNR and CDR2 is FQNEAQ (reference sequence). The CDR3: CASSLSGASGLPSFWYEQYF. The DNA for the CDR3 is TGTGCCAGCAGCCTGAGTGGCGCTAGCGGACTACCATCCTTTTGGTACGAGCAGTACTTC.

At least ten counts were recorded for this clonotype. This chain uses TRBV3-1 with TRBJ1-5; D unclear. CDR3 length equals 13 residues. Trimming shortened V by 3 bases and J by 4 bases, and 7 bases separated the two germline ends. Germline V gene data show CDR1 as LGHDT and CDR2 as YNNKEL (reference sequence). The CDR3 DNA follows: TGTGCCAGCAGCCAGGAAGGAAATCAGCCCCAGCATTTT. Translating it yields CASSQEGNQPQHF.

This clonotype was seen ten or more times. The chain combines TRBV29-1 with TRBJ2-2; D unresolved. This CDR3 contains 14 residues. Germline values: CDR1 SQVTM, CDR2 ANQGSEA. V gave up 2 bases and J gave up 4 bases, with 11 bases separating them. In DNA, the CDR3 is TGCAGCGTTGAACCGGCAGGTGGCACCGGGGAGCTGTTTTTT. This sequence encodes CSVEPAGGTGELFF.

This clonotype was seen a handful of times. The CDR3 nucleotides read TGCGCCAGCAGCTTTGGACAGGGGGCCCAAGAGACCCAGTACTTC. It specifies CASSFGQGAQETQYF. The genes are TRBV5-1 and TRBJ2-5, with TRBD1 matching over 11 bases. The junction had 1 base not matched to a gene; V was cut back by 2 bases and J by 1 base. The CDR3 is 15 amino acids. Germline V gene lookup returns CDR1 SGHRS and CDR2 YFSETQ.

The table lists this clonotype with many counts. The chain joins TRBV20-1 to TRBJ1-5, with 10 bases aligning to TRBD1. Germline CDR1 reads DFQATT; CDR2 reads SNEGSKA (reference sequence). The V segment lost 5 bases and the J segment 7 bases; nucleotides outside the gene matches: 11. The CDR3 contains 15 residues. CDR3 in amino acids: CSAQAGTGDQQPQHF. For the CDR3, the DNA is TGCAGTGCTCAAGCCGGGACAGGGGATCAGCAGCCCCAGCATTTT.

This clonotype was recorded many times. The rearrangement links TRBV19 to TRBJ1-1; D is unclear. The length of the CDR3 is 15 residues. Between the trimmed V and J ends, which lost 6 bases and 1 base, there was a span of 15 bases. Per germline, CDR1 LNHDA and CDR2 SQIVND (reference sequence). The CDR3 DNA follows: TGTGCCAGTAGGCATGATTTGGGAGCGAACACTGAAGCTTTCTTT. It codes for CASRHDLGANTEAFF.

This clonotype was seen many times. The chain recombines TRBV28 with TRBJ2-3; weak D call: TRBD2 (6 bases). Trimming shortened V by 5 bases and J by 3 bases, and 21 bases separated the two germline ends. The germline V gene encodes CDR1 MDHEN and CDR2 SYDVKM. The CDR3 has 17 amino acids. The CDR3 reads CASSPNQGAGPTDTQYF. In nucleotides, the CDR3 is TGTGCCAGCAGTCCGAACCAAGGGGCGGGGCCTACAGATACGCAGTATTTT.

This clonotype was observed many times. The chain uses TRBV24-1 and TRBJ2-7; 10 bases are a match to TRBD1. V gave up 9 bases and J gave up 5 bases; unmatched junction bases: 6. The CDR3 consists of 13 residues. Germline values: CDR1 KGHDR, CDR2 SFDVKD. In DNA form, the CDR3 reads TGTGCCACCGGAAAGACAGGGGGCGACGAGCAGTACTTC. This sequence encodes CATGKTGGDEQYF.

This clonotype was recorded at least ten times. The V gene is TRBV20-1, the J gene TRBJ2-4; 8 positions agree with TRBD2. With 3 bases clipped from V and 3 bases from J, the junction kept 7 bases outside the gene matches. This CDR3 contains 15 residues. Germline assignment: CDR1 DFQATT and CDR2 SNEGSKA (reference sequence). Written as DNA, the CDR3 is TGCAGTGCTAGTGAGCGGGAGTCAGGCAAAAACATTCAGTACTTC. This translates into CSASERESGKNIQYF.

The genes are TRBV18 and TRBJ2-7; perhaps TRBD1 as D (5 bases). CDR3 length: 17 residues. Looked up from germline, CDR1 is KGHSH and CDR2 is LQKENI. The ends were cut back, 3 bases at V and 2 bases at J, with 20 bases in the middle. CDR3 sequence reads: CASSPTPSAPGPYEQYF. The CDR3, as DNA: TGTGCCAGCTCACCGACCCCCTCCGCGCCAGGGCCCTACGAGCAGTACTTC.

This clonotype occurred a few times. The V call is TRBV4-2, the J call TRBJ1-5, with 7 positions matching TRBD1. Germline V CDR1 and CDR2: LGHNA, YNFKEQ. The CDR3 length is 15 residues. The trim removed 4 bases at V and 3 bases at J, leaving 6 bases unmatched. The CDR3 DNA reads TGTGCCAGCAGCCTCTGGGACAGTCCCAATCAGCCCCAGCATTTT. It translates to CASSLWDSPNQPQHF.

This chain joins TRBV5-1 and TRBJ2-5, with 7 bases lining up with TRBD2. J was trimmed by 4 bases and V by 0 bases; bases with no gene match: 3. CDR3 size: 14 residues. Germline lookup yields CDR1 SGHRS and CDR2 YFSETQ. The chain's CDR3 is CASSLDSGTETQYF. The CDR3 DNA follows: TGCGCCAGCAGCTTGGACAGCGGGACAGAGACCCAGTACTTC.

Only a few counts were recorded for this clonotype. The chain carries TRBV6-1 and TRBJ2-3; D call uncertain. Germline V lookup: CDR1 MNHNS, CDR2 SASEGT. Trimming cost V 2 bases and J 5 bases, with 11 bases left between them. The CDR3 extends over 14 amino acids. In DNA form, the CDR3 reads TGTGCCAGCAGTGAACCCCGGACCCGAGATACGCAGTATTTT. It yields the protein CASSEPRTRDTQYF.

This clonotype was recorded many times. The rearrangement links TRBV12-3 or TRBV12-4 to TRBJ1-2; 8 nucleotides match TRBD1. The CDR3 covers 13 residues. The junction had 5 bases not matched to a gene; V was cut back by 3 bases and J by 8 bases. CDR3 residues: CASSFSDRGGYTF. The CDR3 DNA is TGTGCCAGCAGTTTTAGCGACAGGGGCGGCTACACCTTC.

This clonotype was seen many times. The chain combines TRBV10-3 with TRBJ1-2; D is possibly TRBD1 (6 bases). The V gene lost 6 bases and the J gene lost 3 bases, with 17 bases spanning the gap. The germline V gene has CDR1 ENHRY and CDR2 SYGVKD. The CDR3 has 15 residues. CDR3 nucleotides: TGTGCCATCAGCACCGACAGGAAAGCCGACTATGGCTACACCTTC. Its protein is CAISTDRKADYGYTF.

This clonotype was seen at least ten times. This chain uses TRBV10-3 with TRBJ2-3; 12 nucleotides align to TRBD1. V dropped 0 bases and J dropped 6; count of bases not matched to a gene: 13. Germline CDR1 ENHRY, CDR2 SYGVKD. The CDR3 extends over 19 amino acids. CDR3 sequence: CAISESWDRGPKGTDTQYF. The CDR3 DNA sequence: TGTGCCATCAGTGAGTCTTGGGACAGGGGGCCCAAGGGGACGGATACGCAGTATTTT.

This clonotype was counted at least ten times. The chain uses TRBV3-1 and TRBJ2-7, with unresolved D. The V end was cut by 8 bases, the J end by 2 bases, with 16 bases between. The CDR3 extends over 14 amino acids. Germline CDR1 and CDR2: LGHDT and YNNKEL (reference sequence). The CDR3 coding sequence is TGTGCCAGCGGTTATTTAGACACCACCTACGAGCAGTACTTC. This codes for CASGYLDTTYEQYF.

This clonotype was picked up a small number of times. This chain connects TRBV7-9 to TRBJ2-7, with 8 nucleotides matching TRBD2. The germline V gene has CDR1 SEHNR and CDR2 FQNEAQ (reference sequence). The CDR3 runs 15 residues. The junction had 13 bases not matched to a gene; V was cut back by 5 bases and J by 7 bases. The CDR3 DNA is TGTGCCAGCAGCCAAGGATTCCGGGGGGGGGGGGAGCAGTACTTC. Residues: CASSQGFRGGGEQYF.

This clonotype has ten or more counts. The chain joins TRBV20-1 to TRBJ2-7, with D perhaps TRBD2 (5 bases). CDR1 and CDR2 from the germline V gene are DFQATT and SNEGSKA (reference sequence). The germline V and J ends were trimmed by 3 bases and 3 bases, with 12 bases remaining between them. The CDR3 has 13 residues. CDR3 nucleotide sequence: TGCAGTGCTAGTAGCCTCACTAGCTACGAGCAGTACTTC. Amino acids: CSASSLTSYEQYF.

J is TRBJ2-1 and V is TRBV19; 8 bases are shared with TRBD1. Trimming cost V 8 bases and J 3 bases; bases outside gene matches: 3. The CDR3 runs 13 residues. The germline V gene has CDR1 LNHDA and CDR2 SQIVND (reference sequence). The CDR3 spells CASAGQGYNEQFF. DNA for the CDR3: TGTGCCAGTGCCGGACAGGGCTACAATGAGCAGTTCTTC.

The rearrangement links TRBV7-3 to TRBJ2-5, with D possibly called TRBD1 or TRBD2 (6 bases each). V lost 1 base to trimming and J lost 3 bases, with 18 bases between them. Germline CDR1 and CDR2: SGHTA and FQGTGA. The CDR3 contains 17 residues. In DNA, the CDR3 is TGTGCCAGCAGCTTAAACCCACCTGGGGGGCGTAAAGAGACCCAGTACTTC. Protein product: CASSLNPPGGRKETQYF.

This clonotype was seen only a few times. This chain links TRBV7-9 with TRBJ2-5, with D unclear. The CDR3 loop spans 14 amino acids. The V gene's germline CDR1 is SEHNR and CDR2 FQNEAQ (reference sequence). The V and J ends lost 8 bases and 2 bases respectively, with 15 bases between them. CDR3 bases: TGTGCCAGCTCCGGGCCCCCGGTACAAGAGACCCAGTACTTC. It encodes CASSGPPVQETQYF. The full variable domain, with the rest looked up from reference TRBV7-9 and TRBJ2-5, is DTGVSQNPRHKITKRGQNVTFRCDPISEHNRLYWYRQTLGQGPEFLTYFQNEAQLEKSRLLSDRFSAERPKGSFSTLEIQRTEQGDSAMYLCASSGPPVQETQYFGPGTRLLVL.

Many counts were recorded for this clonotype. The chain has TRBV24-1 and TRBJ2-1; D is possibly TRBD2 (6 bases). Germline lookup yields CDR1 KGHDR and CDR2 SFDVKD. The CDR3 is made up of 16 amino acids. Trimming stripped 0 bases from V and 8 bases from J, with 16 bases between. The CDR3 DNA reads as TGTGCCACCAGTGATTTGGGGCGGGGAGACCGGGATGAGCAGTTCTTC. Translation gives CATSDLGRGDRDEQFF.

The sample holds many counts of this clonotype. Here the CDR3 reads CASSEIWGQPQHF. The CDR3 DNA reads TGTGCCAGCAGTGAGATCTGGGGTCAGCCCCAGCATTTT. The chain recombines TRBV6-1 with TRBJ1-5, with unresolved D. CDR1 is MNHNS, CDR2 SASEGT, per germline. This CDR3 contains 13 residues. V dropped 3 bases and J dropped 6 bases, with 9 bases sitting between them.

This clonotype showed up just a few times. This CDR3 is missing its conserved last phenylalanine or tryptophan, likely due to a read error. This chain links TRBV29-1 with TRBJ2-7, with D unclear. V lost 5 bases and J lost 1, with 12 bases in between. The CDR3 has 13 amino acids. Germline lookup yields CDR1 SQVTM and CDR2 ANQGSEA. CDR3 loop: CSVLQRQSYEQYL. In nucleotides, the CDR3 is TGCAGCGTTCTACAGCGCCAATCCTACGAGCAGTACCTC.

The J gene is TRBJ2-1, the V gene TRBV19; no definite D call. V was pared by 1 base and J by 6 bases, with 7 bases between. Germline assignment: CDR1 LNHDA and CDR2 SQIVND (reference sequence). This CDR3 contains 13 residues. The CDR3, as DNA: TGTGCCAGTAGTATAGGATATTTCAATGAGCAGTTCTTC. Translated: CASSIGYFNEQFF. The whole variable domain, remainder taken from reference TRBV19 and TRBJ2-1, is DGGITQSPKYLFRKEGQNVTLSCEQNLNHDAMYWYRQDPGQGLRLIYYSQIVNDFQKGDIAEGYSVSREKKESFPLTVTSAQKNPTAFYLCASSIGYFNEQFFGPGTRLTVL.

This clonotype was counted many times. The chain carries TRBV6-2 or TRBV6-3 and TRBJ1-1; 7 bases match TRBD1. Germline CDR1 reads MNHEY; CDR2 reads SVGEGT. This CDR3 region has 14 residues. V shed 8 bases, J shed 1 base, and the junction held 7 bases outside the gene matches. The CDR3: CASGPWTGNTEAFF. The CDR3, as DNA: TGTGCCAGCGGACCATGGACAGGGAACACTGAAGCTTTCTTT.

The chain has TRBV20-1 and TRBJ1-2, with TRBD1 identical over 9 bases. The germline CDR1 and CDR2 sequences are DFQATT and SNEGSKA (reference sequence). The CDR3 sequence is 14 residues long. Trimming took 5 bases from V and 4 from J; bases not matched to a gene: 8. CDR3 in amino acids: CSAGQGWGFYGYTF. In DNA, the CDR3 is TGCAGTGCTGGACAGGGGTGGGGGTTCTATGGCTACACCTTC.

This chain connects TRBV6-1 to TRBJ2-4; D is unclear. This CDR3 is built from 11 residues. Germline V CDR1 and CDR2: MNHNS, SASEGT. V was cut by 5 bases and J by 7 bases, with 6 bases left in between. DNA of the CDR3: TGTGCCAGCAGTTCCAGGAACATTCAGTACTTC. Its translation: CASSSRNIQYF.

This clonotype has a single count. The J gene is TRBJ2-4, the V gene TRBV19, with 8 bases lining up with TRBD1. The V and J ends lost 11 bases and 8 bases, in that order; junction bases with no gene match: 8. Germline assignment: CDR1 LNHDA and CDR2 SQIVND (reference sequence). The CDR3 sequence is 12 residues long. This CDR3 reads CAAGTGPDIQYF. CDR3 nucleotides: TGTGCCGCCGGGACAGGCCCGGACATTCAGTACTTC. The entire variable domain, with the rest obtained from reference TRBV19 and TRBJ2-4, is as follows: DGGITQSPKYLFRKEGQNVTLSCEQNLNHDAMYWYRQDPGQGLRLIYYSQIVNDFQKGDIAEGYSVSREKKESFPLTVTSAQKNPTAFYLCAAGTGPDIQYFGAGTRLSVL.

This sequence joins TRBV11-3 and TRBJ2-7; 11 bases fit TRBD1. Germline V CDR1 and CDR2: SGHNT, YENEEA. Losses at the gene ends were 5 bases for V and 4 bases for J; bases not matched to a gene: 4. The CDR3 consists of 14 residues. The CDR3 nucleotides read TGTGCCAGCAGCACGGGACAGGGGGTTTACGAGCAGTACTTC. This encodes CASSTGQGVYEQYF.

This clonotype has more than one count but fewer than ten. CDR3 sequence: CASSYSILSGAHGFEQFF. CDR3 DNA sequence: TGTGCCAGCAGTTACTCGATACTGAGCGGGGCCCATGGTTTCGAGCAGTTCTTC. The chain uses TRBV6-5 and TRBJ2-1, with 7 positions matching TRBD2. The CDR3 runs to 18 residues. The V and J ends lost 0 bases and 10 bases, in that order; junction bases with no gene match: 18. Germline V gives CDR1 MNHEY, CDR2 SVGAGI.